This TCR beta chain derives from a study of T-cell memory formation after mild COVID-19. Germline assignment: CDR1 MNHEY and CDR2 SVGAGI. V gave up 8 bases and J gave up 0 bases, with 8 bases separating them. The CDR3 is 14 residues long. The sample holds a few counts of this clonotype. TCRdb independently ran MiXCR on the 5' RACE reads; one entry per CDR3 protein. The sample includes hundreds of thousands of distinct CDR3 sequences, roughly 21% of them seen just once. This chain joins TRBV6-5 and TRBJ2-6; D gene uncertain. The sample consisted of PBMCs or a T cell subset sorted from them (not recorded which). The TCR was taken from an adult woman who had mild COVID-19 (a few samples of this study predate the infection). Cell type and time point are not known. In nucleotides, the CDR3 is TGTGCCAGCGGTAAAAGCTCTGGGGCCAACGTCCTGACTTTC. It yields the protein CASGKSSGANVLTF.